The present T cell receptor (beta chain) was sequenced within a study of CD8+ T cells in alopecia areata. Study-level background: In an open-label trial, patients got 5 to 10 mg tofacitinib twice daily. Scoring of treated patients' severity used the percentage of affected scalp area.

The CDR3 spans 15 residues. The ends were cut back, 2 bases at V and 5 bases at J, with 17 bases in the middle. Germline V gene lookup returns CDR1 GTSNPN and CDR2 SVGIG (reference sequence). TCR sequencing used cDNA made by reverse transcription of extracted RNA. Profiling relied on immunoSEQ multiplex PCR, and the TCRdb table lists in-frame clones only, not all of them. The sample lists 95,000 to 150,000 clones; 50% to 55% were seen once. Specified treatment: oral pan-JAK inhibitor, 5-10 mg twice daily. Alopecia areata patients gave lesional scalp punch biopsies and peripheral blood samples. The researchers isolated CD4+ and CD8+ T cells from PBMCs by sorting.

The chain has TRBV30 and TRBJ2-3; D might be TRBD1 (6 bases). The specimen was CD4+ T cells sorted from blood, collected at week 4, from a patient treated with tofacitinib. The TCR comes from a human donor with alopecia areata. Here the CDR3 reads CAWSRGGRPGDTQYF. For the CDR3, the DNA is TGTGCCTGGAGTCGAGGGGGACGGCCGGGAGATACGCAGTATTTT.